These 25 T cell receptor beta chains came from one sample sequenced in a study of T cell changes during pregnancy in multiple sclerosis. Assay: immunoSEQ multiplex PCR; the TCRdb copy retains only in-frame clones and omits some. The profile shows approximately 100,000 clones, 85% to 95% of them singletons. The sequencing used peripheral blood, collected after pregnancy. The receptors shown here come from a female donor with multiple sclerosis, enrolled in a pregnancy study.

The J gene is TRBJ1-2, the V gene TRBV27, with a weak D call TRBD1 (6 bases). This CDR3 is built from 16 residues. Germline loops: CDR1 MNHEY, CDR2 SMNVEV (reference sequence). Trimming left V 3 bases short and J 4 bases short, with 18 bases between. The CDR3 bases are TGTGCCAGCAGTTTTTTGGACAGCCGGAGGACCTATGGCTACACCTTC. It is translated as CASSFLDSRRTYGYTF.

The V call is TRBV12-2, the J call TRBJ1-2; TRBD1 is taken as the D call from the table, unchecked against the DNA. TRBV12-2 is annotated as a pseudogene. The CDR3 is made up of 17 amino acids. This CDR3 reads CASRLGQGRGQDYGYTF. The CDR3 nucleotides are TGTGCAAGTCGCCTGGGACAGGGTAGGGGACAGGACTATGGCTACACCTTC.

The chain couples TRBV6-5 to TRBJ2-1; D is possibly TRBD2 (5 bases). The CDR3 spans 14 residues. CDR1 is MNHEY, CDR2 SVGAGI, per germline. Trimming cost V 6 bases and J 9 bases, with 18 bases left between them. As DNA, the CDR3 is TGTGCCAGCAGCCACGGAGGCCTGAGCAGTGAGCAGTTCTTC. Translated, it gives CASSHGGLSSEQFF.

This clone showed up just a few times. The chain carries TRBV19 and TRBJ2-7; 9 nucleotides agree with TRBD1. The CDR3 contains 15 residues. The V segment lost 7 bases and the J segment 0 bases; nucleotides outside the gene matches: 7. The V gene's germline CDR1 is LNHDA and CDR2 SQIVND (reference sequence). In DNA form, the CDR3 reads TGTGCCAGTACCACCGGGACAGGGAGCTCCTACGAGCAGTACTTC. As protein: CASTTGTGSSYEQYF.

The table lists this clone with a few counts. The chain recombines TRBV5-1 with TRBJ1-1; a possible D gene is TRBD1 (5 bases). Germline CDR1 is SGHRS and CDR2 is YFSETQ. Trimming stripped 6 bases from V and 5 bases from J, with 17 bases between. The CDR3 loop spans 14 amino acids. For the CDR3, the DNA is TGCGCCAGCATTTGGGGGGAGGGATTGACTGAAGCTTTCTTT. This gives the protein CASIWGEGLTEAFF.

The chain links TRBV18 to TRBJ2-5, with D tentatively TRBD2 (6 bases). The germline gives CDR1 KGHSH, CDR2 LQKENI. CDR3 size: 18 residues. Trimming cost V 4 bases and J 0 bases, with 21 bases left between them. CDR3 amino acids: CASSLSAGSGRYQETQYF. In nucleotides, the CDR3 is TGTGCCAGCTCACTATCGGCGGGGAGTGGTCGGTACCAAGAGACCCAGTACTTC.

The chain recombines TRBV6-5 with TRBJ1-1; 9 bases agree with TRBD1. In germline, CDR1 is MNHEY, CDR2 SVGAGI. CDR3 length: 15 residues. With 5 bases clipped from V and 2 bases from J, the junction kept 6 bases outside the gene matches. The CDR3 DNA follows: TGTGCCAGCAGTAAGGGACAGGGAAGAAACACTGAAGCTTTCTTT. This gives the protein CASSKGQGRNTEAFF.

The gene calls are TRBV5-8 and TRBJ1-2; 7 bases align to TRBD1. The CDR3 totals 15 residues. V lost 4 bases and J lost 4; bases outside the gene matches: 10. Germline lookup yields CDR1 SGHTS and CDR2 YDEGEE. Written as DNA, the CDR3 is TGTGCCAGCAGCCCTAGGGACAGCCAGAGCTATGGCTACACCTTC. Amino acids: CASSPRDSQSYGYTF.

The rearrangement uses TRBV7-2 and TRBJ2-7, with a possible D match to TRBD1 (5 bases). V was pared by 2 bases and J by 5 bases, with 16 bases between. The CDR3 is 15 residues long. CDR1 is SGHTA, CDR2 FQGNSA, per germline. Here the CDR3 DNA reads TGTGCCAGCAGCTTACAGGGTAACGGCTTGGACGAGCAGTACTTC. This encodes CASSLQGNGLDEQYF.

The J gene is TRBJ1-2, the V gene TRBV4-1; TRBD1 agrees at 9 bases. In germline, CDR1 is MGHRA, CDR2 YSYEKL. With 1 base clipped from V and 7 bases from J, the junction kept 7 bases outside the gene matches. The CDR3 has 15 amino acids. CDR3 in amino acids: CASSQAGQGSGGYTF. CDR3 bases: TGCGCCAGCAGCCAAGCGGGACAGGGCAGCGGTGGCTACACCTTC.

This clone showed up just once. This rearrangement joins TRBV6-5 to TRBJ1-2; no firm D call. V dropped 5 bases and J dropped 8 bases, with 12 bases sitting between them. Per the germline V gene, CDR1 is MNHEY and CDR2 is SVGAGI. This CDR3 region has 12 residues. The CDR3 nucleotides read TGTGCCAGCAGTAGGGTGTCGGGGGGCTACACCTTC. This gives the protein CASSRVSGGYTF.

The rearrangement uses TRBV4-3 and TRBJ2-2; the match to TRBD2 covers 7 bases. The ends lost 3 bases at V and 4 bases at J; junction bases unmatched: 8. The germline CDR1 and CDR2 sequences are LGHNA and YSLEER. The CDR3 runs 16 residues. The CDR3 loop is CASSHQSRGGTGELFF. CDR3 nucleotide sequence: TGCGCCAGCAGCCACCAGAGTCGCGGGGGCACCGGGGAGCTGTTTTTT.

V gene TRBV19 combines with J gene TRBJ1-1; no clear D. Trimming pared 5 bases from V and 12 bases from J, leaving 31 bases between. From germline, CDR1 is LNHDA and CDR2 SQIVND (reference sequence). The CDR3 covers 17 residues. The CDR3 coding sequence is TGTGCCAGTAGTCCCATCGATTCTCGTCGAAACCACAGAGTGACTTTCTTT. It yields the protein CASSPIDSRRNHRVTFF.

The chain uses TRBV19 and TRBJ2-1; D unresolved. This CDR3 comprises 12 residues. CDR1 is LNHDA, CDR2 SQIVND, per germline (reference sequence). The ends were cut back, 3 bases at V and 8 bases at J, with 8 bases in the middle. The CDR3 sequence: CASSILRHEQFF. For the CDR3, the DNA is TGTGCCAGTAGTATTCTGCGTCATGAGCAGTTCTTC.

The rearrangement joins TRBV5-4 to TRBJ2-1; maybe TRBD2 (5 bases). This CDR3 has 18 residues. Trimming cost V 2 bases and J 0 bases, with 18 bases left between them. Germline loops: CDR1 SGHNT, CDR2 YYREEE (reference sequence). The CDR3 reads CASSFGGGLGYSYNEQFF. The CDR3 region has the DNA TGTGCCAGCAGCTTCGGAGGTGGCCTGGGCTACTCCTACAATGAGCAGTTCTTC. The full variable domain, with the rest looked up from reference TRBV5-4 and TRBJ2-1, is ETGVTQSPTHLIKTRGQQVTLRCSSQSGHNTVSWYQQALGQGPQFIFQYYREEENGRGNFPPRFSGLQFPNYSSELNVNALELDDSALYLCASSFGGGLGYSYNEQFFGPGTRLTVL.

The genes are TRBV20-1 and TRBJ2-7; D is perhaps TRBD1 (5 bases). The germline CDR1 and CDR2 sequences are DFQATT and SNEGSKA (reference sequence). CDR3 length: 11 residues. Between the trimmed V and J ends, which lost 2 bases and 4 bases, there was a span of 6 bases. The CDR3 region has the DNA TGCAGTGCTAGAAAGGGGTACGAGCAGTACTTC. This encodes CSARKGYEQYF.

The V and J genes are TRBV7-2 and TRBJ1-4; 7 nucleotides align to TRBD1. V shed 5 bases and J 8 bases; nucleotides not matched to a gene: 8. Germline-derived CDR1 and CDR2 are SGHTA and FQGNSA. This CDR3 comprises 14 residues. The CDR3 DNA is TGTGCCAGCAGCCTCGGGACAGTCGGGGAAAAACTGTTTTTT. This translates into CASSLGTVGEKLFF.

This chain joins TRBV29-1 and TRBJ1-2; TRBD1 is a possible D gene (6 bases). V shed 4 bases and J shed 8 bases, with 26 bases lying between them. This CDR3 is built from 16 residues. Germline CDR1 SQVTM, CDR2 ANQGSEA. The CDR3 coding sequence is TGCAGCGTTGTGTATAGTCGGGACACCCACAGGGAAGGCTACACCTTC. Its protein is CSVVYSRDTHREGYTF.

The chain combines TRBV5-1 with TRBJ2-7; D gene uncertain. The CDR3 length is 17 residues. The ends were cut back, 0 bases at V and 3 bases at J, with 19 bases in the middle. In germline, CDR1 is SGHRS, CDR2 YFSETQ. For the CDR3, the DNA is TGCGCCAGCAGCTTGGCTGCTGCCGGGTCGGCGATCTACGAGCAGTACTTC. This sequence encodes CASSLAAAGSAIYEQYF.

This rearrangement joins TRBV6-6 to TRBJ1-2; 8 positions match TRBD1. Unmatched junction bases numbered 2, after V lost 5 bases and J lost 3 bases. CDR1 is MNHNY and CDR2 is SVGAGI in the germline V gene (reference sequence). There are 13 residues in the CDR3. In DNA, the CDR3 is TGTGCCAGCAGTCCGGACAGGGACTATGGCTACACCTTC. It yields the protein CASSPDRDYGYTF.

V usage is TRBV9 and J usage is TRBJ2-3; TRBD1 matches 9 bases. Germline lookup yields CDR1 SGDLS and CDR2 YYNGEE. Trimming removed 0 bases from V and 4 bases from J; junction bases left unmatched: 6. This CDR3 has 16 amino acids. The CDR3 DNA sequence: TGTGCCAGCAGCGTAGTACAGGGGGCCCTTCCAGATACGCAGTATTTT. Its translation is CASSVVQGALPDTQYF.

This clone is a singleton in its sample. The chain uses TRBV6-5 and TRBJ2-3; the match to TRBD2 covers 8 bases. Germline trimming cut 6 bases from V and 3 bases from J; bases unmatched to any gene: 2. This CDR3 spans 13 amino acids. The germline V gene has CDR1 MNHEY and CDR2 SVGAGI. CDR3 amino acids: CASRAGGTDTQYF. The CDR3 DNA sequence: TGTGCCAGCAGGGCGGGGGGAACAGATACGCAGTATTTT.

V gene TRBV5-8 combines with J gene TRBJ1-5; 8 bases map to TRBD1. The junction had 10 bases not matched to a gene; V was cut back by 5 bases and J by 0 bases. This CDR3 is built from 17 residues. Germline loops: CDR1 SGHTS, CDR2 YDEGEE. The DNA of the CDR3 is TGTGCCAGCAGTTCCGGACAGGGACTATATAGCAATCAGCCCCAGCATTTT. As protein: CASSSGQGLYSNQPQHF.

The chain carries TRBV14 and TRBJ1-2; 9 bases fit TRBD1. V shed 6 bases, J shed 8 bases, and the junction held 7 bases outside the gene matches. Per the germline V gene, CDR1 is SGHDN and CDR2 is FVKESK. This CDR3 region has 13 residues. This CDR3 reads CASSRDRVEGYTF. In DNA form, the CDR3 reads TGTGCCAGCAGTCGGGACAGGGTCGAAGGCTACACCTTC.

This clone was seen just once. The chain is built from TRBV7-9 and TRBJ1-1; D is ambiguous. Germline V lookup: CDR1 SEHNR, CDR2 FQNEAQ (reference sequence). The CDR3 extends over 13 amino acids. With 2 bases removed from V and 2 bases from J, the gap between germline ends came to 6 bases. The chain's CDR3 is CASSLKSNTEAFF. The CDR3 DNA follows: TGTGCCAGCAGCTTAAAATCAAACACTGAAGCTTTCTTT. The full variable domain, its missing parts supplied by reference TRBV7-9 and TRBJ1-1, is DTGVSQNPRHKITKRGQNVTFRCDPISEHNRLYWYRQTLGQGPEFLTYFQNEAQLEKSRLLSDRFSAERPKGSFSTLEIQRTEQGDSAMYLCASSLKSNTEAFFGQGTRLTVV.